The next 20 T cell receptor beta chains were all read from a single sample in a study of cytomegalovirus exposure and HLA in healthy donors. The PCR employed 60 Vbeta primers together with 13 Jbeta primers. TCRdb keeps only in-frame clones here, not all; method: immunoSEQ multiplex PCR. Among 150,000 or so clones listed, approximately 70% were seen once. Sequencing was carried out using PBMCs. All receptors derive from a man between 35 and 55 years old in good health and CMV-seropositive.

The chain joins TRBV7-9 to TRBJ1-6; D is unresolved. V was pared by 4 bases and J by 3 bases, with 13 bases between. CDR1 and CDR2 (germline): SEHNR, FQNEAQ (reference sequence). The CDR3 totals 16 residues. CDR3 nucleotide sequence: TGTGCCAGCAGCTATTGGGCAACTCTCTATAATTCACCCCTCCACTTT. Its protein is CASSYWATLYNSPLHF.

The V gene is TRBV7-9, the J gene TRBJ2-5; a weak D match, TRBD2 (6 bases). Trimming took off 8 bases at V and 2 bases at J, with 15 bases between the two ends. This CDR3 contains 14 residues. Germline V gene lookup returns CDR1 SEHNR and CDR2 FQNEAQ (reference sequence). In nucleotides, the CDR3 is TGTGCCAGCGGCCGGGCAGGGACTCAAGAGACCCAGTACTTC. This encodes CASGRAGTQETQYF.

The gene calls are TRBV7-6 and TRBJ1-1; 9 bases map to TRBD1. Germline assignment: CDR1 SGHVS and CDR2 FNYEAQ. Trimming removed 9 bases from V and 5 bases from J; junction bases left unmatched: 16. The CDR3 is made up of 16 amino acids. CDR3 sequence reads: CARSLSQGAIGTEAFF. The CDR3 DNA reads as TGTGCCAGGTCTCTATCACAGGGGGCGATTGGGACTGAAGCTTTCTTT.

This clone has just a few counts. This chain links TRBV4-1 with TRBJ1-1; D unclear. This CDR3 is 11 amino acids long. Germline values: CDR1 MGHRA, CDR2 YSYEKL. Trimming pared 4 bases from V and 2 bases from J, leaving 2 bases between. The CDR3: CASSLNTEAFF. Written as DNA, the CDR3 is TGCGCCAGCAGCCTAAACACTGAAGCTTTCTTT.

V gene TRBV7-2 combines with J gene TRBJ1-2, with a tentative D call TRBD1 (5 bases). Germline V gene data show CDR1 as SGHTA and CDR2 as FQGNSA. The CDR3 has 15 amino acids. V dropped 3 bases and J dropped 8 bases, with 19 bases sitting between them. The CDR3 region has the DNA TGTGCCAGCAGCTTCACCCGCCGGGACTATCAAGGCTACACCTTC. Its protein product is CASSFTRRDYQGYTF.

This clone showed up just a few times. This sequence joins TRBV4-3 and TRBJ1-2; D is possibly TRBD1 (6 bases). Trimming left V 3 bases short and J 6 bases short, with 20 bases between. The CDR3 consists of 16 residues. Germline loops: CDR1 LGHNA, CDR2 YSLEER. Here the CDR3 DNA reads TGCGCCAGCAGCCAGACCTTCGGACTGAACAGGGATGGCTACACCTTC. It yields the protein CASSQTFGLNRDGYTF.

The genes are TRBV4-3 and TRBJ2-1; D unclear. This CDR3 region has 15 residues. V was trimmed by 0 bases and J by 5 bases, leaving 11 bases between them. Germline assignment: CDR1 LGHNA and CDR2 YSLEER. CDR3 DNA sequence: TGCGCCAGCAGCCAAGATCTCTCGACTCACAATGAGCAGTTCTTC. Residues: CASSQDLSTHNEQFF.

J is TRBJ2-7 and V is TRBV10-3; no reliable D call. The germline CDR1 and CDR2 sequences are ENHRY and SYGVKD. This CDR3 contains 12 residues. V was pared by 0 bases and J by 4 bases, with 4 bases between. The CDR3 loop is CAISESRYEQYF. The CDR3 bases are TGTGCCATCAGTGAGTCGAGGTACGAGCAGTACTTC.

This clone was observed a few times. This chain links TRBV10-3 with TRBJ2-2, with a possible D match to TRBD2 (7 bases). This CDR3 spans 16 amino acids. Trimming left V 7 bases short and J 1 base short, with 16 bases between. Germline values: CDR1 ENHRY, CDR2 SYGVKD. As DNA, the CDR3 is TGTGCCATCACCTCCGAGGGGGGGCTGAACACCGGGGAGCTGTTTTTT. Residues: CAITSEGGLNTGELFF.

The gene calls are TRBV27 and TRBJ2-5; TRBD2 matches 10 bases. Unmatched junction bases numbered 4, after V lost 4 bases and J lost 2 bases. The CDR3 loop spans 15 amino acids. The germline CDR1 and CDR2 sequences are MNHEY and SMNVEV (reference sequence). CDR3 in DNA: TGTGCCAGCAGTTGGGGACTAGCGAAACAAGAGACCCAGTACTTC. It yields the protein CASSWGLAKQETQYF.

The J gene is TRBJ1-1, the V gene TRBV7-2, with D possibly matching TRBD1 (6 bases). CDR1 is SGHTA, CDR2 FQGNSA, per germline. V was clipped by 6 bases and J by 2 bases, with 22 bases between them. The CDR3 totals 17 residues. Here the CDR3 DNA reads TGTGCCAGCAGTTTGGGGGGGGCGGGGACGATTAACACTGAAGCTTTCTTT. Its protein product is CASSLGGAGTINTEAFF. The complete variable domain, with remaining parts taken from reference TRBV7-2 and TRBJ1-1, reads GAGVSQSPSNKVTEKGKDVELRCDPISGHTALYWYRQSLGQGLEFLIYFQGNSAPDKSGLPSDRFSAERTGGSVSTLTIQRTQQEDSAVYLCASSLGGAGTINTEAFFGQGTRLTVV.

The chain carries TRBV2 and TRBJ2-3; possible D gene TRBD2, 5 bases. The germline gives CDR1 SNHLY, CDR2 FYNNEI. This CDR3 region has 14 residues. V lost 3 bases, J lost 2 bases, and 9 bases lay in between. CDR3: CASSELEATDTQYF. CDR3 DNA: TGTGCCAGCAGTGAGTTGGAGGCCACAGATACGCAGTATTTT.

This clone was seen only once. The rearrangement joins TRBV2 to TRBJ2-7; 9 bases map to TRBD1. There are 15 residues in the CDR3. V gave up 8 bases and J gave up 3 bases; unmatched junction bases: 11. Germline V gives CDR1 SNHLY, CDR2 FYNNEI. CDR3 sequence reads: CASGDRAAGDYEQYF. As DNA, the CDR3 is TGTGCCAGCGGGGACAGGGCCGCAGGGGACTACGAGCAGTACTTC.

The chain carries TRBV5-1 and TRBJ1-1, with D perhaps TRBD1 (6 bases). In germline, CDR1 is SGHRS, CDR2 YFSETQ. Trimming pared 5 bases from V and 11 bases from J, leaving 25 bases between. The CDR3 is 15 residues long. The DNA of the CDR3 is TGCGCCAGCAGTGTAGACTCAGGGGCTGGCCGGTGGGCTTTCTTT. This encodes CASSVDSGAGRWAFF.

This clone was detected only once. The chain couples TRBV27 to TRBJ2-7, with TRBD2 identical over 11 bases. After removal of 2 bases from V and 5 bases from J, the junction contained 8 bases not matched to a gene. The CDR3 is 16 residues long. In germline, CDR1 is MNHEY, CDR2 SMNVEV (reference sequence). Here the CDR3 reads CASSLRASGGSHEQYF. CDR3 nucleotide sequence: TGTGCCAGCAGTTTACGGGCTAGCGGGGGGTCCCACGAGCAGTACTTC.

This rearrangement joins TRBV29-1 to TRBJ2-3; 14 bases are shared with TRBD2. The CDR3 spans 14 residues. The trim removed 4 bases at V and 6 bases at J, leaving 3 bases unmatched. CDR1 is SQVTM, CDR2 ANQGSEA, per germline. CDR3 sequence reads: CSVGTSGGPDTQYF. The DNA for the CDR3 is TGCAGCGTTGGGACTAGCGGGGGGCCGGATACGCAGTATTTT.

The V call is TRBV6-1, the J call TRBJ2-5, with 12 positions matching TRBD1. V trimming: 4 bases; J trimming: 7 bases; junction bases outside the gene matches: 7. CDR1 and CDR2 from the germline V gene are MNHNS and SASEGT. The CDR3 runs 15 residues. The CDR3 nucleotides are TGTGCCAGCAGTGCCCGGGACAGGGGGCTGGTGACCCAGTACTTC. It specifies CASSARDRGLVTQYF.

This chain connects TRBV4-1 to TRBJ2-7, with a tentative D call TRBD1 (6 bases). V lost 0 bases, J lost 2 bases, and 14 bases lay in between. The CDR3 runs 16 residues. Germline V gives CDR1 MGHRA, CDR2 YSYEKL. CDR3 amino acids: CASSQDLARGPYEQYF. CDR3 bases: TGCGCCAGCAGCCAAGATCTGGCCAGGGGCCCCTACGAGCAGTACTTC.

The CDR3 DNA reads TGCAGCGGGGGGGGAGAGACCCAGTACTTC. Protein: CSGGGETQYF. This sequence joins TRBV29-1 and TRBJ2-5; 7 bases map to TRBD2. V trimming: 7 bases; J trimming: 4 bases; junction bases outside the gene matches: 0. Germline loops: CDR1 SQVTM, CDR2 ANQGSEA. The CDR3 has 10 amino acids.

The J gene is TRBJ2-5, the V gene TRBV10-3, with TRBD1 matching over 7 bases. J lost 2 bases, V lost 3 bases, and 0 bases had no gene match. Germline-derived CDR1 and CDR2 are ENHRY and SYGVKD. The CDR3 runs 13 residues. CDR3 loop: CAISDRGQETQYF. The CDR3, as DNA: TGTGCCATCAGTGACAGGGGGCAAGAGACCCAGTACTTC.